These 4 T cell receptor beta chains were sequenced from one sample in a study of blood T cell repertoires in COVID-19. Produced via immunoSEQ multiplex PCR; TCRdb's table is partial and in-frame only. The data contain about 230,000 clones, roughly 80% of them singletons. Sequenced material: peripheral blood. These receptor sequences come from a woman aged 45-65 years with acute or convalescent COVID-19.

The chain employs TRBV2 and TRBJ1-2; no reliable D call. Trimming left V 8 bases short and J 4 bases short, with 14 bases between. CDR3 length: 13 amino acids. CDR1 SNHLY and CDR2 FYNNEI come from the germline V gene. As DNA, the CDR3 is TGTGCCAGCGTAAAGGGCGGGAGCTATGGCTACACCTTC. Its protein product is CASVKGGSYGYTF.

The V call is TRBV5-1, the J call TRBJ2-3; 13 bases fit TRBD2. Germline V gives CDR1 SGHRS, CDR2 YFSETQ. V trimming: 7 bases; J trimming: 4 bases; junction bases outside the gene matches: 15. The CDR3 consists of 18 residues. The CDR3: CASSDRRPGLAGADTQYF. CDR3 bases: TGCGCCAGCTCGGACAGGAGGCCTGGACTAGCGGGGGCAGATACGCAGTATTTT.

The chain has TRBV6-2 or TRBV6-3 and TRBJ1-6, with unresolved D. The CDR3 runs to 16 residues. Germline V gene data show CDR1 as MNHEY and CDR2 as SVGEGT. Between the trimmed V and J ends, which lost 5 bases and 8 bases, there was a span of 19 bases. The CDR3: CASSALREGYYSPLHF. CDR3 coding DNA: TGTGCCAGCAGTGCATTGAGAGAGGGATATTATTCACCCCTCCACTTT.

The rearrangement links TRBV28 to TRBJ1-6, with no clear D. Germline values: CDR1 MDHEN, CDR2 SYDVKM. V was pared by 6 bases and J by 6 bases, with 18 bases between. CDR3 length equals 16 residues. CDR3 DNA sequence: TGTGCCAGCAGCCCGGGAAGGGAGAGGCGTAATTCACCCCTCCACTTT. Translating it yields CASSPGRERRNSPLHF.